This TCR beta chain was retrieved from a study of cytomegalovirus exposure and HLA in healthy donors. Across the study: Earlier results showed approximately 110 million unique TCR beta sequences derived from some 180 million T cells.

The PCR made use of 60 Vbeta and 13 Jbeta primers. Source study methods: A later analysis counted some 87 million unique TCR beta chains, around 10 million shared. Clones were sequenced by immunoSEQ multiplex PCR, and TCRdb holds only the in-frame ones, with some missing. That table gives V, J and clone size, and the DNA gave D and trimming. The top ten clones hold about 6.5% of a sample with fewer than 150,000 clones, around 80% of them seen once. About this clone itself: Its antigen is undetermined.

Study outcomes and limitations: A cluster of highly shared sequence variants was likely a sequencing artifact. Researchers catalogued about 160 TCR beta chains as cytomegalovirus-associated.

The specimen was PBMCs. The receptor was isolated from a man aged 40-55 years in good health and CMV-seropositive.

The CDR3 sequence: CASSRQGSQHF. The DNA for the CDR3 is TGTGCCAGCAGCCGCCAGGGGTCCCAGCATTTT. The chain recombines TRBV7-2 with TRBJ1-5, with a tentative D call TRBD1 (6 bases). Germline CDR1 is SGHTA and CDR2 is FQGNSA. Deletions cut 5 bases from V and 11 bases from J, with 10 bases between. The length of the CDR3 is 11 residues.